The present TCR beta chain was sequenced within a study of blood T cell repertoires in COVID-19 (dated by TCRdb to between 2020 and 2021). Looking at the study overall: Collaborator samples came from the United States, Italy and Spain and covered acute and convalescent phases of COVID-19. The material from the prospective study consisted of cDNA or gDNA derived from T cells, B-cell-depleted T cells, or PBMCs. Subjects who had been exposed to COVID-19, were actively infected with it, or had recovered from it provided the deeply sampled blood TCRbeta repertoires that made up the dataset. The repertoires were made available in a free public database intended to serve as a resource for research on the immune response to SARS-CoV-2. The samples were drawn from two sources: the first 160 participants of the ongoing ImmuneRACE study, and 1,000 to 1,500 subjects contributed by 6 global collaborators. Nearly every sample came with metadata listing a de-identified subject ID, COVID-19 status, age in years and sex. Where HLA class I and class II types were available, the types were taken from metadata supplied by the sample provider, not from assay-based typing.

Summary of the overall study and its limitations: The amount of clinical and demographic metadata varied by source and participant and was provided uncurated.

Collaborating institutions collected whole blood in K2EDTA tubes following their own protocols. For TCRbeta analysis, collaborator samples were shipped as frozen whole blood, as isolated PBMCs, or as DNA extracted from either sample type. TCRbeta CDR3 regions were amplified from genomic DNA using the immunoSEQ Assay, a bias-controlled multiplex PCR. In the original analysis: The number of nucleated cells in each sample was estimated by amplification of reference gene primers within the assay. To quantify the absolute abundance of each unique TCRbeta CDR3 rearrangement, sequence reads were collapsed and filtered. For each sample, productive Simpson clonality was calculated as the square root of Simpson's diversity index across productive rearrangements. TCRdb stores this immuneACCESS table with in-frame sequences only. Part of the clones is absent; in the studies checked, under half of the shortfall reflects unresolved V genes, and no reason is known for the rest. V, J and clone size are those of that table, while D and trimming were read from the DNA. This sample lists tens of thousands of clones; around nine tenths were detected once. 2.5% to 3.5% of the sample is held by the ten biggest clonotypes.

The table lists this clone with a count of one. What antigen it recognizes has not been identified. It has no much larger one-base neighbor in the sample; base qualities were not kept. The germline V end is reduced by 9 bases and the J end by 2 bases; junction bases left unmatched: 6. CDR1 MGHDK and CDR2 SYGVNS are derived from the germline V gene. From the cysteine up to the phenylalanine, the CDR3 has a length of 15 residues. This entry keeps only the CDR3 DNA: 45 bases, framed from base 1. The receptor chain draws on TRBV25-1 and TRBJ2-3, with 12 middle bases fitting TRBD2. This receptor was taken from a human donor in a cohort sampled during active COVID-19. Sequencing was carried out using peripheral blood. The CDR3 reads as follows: CASRRTSGDTDTQYF. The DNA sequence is TGTGCCAGTCGTCGGACTAGCGGGGACACAGATACGCAGTATTTT.